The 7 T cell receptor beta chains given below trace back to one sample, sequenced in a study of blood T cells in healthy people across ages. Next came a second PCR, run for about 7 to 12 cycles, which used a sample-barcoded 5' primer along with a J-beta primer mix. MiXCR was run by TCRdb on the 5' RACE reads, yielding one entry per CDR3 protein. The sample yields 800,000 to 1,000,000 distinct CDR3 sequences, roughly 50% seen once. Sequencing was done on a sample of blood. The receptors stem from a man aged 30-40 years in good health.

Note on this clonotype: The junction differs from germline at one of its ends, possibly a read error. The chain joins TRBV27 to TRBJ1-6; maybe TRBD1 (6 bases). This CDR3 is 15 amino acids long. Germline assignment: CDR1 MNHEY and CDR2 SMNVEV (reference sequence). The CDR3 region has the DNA TGTGCCAGCAGTTTACAGGGGATAGGGAATTCACCCCTCCGCTTT. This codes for CASSLQGIGNSPLRF.

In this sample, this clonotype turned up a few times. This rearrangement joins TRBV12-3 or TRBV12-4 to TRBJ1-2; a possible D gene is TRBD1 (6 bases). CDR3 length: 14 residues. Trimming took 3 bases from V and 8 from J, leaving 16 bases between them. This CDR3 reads CASSFLGAPWGYTF. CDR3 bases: TGTGCCAGCAGTTTTCTGGGGGCTCCTTGGGGCTACACCTTC.

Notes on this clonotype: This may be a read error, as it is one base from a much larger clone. Written as DNA, the CDR3 is TGCAGTGCTGGAGCCGTGTCGGAGACCCAGTACTTC. Amino acids: CSAGAVSETQYF. The V and J genes are TRBV20-1 and TRBJ2-7, with D unclear. The DNA end lines up better with TRBJ2-5; the J call may be wrong. The CDR3 covers 12 residues. Looked up from germline, CDR1 is DFQATT and CDR2 is SNEGSKA (reference sequence).

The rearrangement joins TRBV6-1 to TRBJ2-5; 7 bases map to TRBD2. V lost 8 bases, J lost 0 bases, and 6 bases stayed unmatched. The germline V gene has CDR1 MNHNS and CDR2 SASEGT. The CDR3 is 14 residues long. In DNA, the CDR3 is TGTGCCAGCCAGGGAGGGGAGTACCAAGAGACCCAGTACTTC. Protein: CASQGGEYQETQYF.

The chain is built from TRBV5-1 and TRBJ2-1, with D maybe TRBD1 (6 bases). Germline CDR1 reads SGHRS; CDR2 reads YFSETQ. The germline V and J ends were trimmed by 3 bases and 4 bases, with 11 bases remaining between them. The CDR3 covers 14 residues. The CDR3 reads CASSSSTGYNEQFF. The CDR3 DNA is TGCGCCAGCAGCTCCAGTACAGGGTACAATGAGCAGTTCTTC.

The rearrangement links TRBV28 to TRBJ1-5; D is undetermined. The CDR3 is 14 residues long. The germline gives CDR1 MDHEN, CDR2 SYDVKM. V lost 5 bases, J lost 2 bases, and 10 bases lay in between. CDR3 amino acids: CASSHSGGNQPQHF. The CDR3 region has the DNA TGTGCCAGCAGTCATAGCGGAGGCAATCAGCCCCAGCATTTT.

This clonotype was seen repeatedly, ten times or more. CDR3: CASSLRRTYEQYF. DNA of the CDR3: TGTGCCAGCAGTTTGCGTAGAACCTACGAGCAGTACTTC. The chain links TRBV27 to TRBJ2-7, with unresolved D. V gave up 3 bases and J gave up 2 bases, with 8 bases separating them. This CDR3 comprises 13 residues. The V gene's germline CDR1 is MNHEY and CDR2 SMNVEV (reference sequence).